The following is a TCR beta chain sequence with its context. This entry is derived from a study of technical replicates of blood from a handful of donors. Profiled with immunoSEQ multiplex PCR; TCRdb holds only in-frame clones, not every one. The table includes approximately 76,000 clones, roughly nine tenths detected once. Sequencing was done on a sample of T cells isolated from PBMCs. This receptor was obtained from a human donor in good health.

CDR3 coding DNA: TGTGCCAGCAGCTCACAAGGGGTCACTGAAGCTTTCTTT. It specifies CASSSQGVTEAFF. The chain recombines TRBV27 with TRBJ1-1, with D tentatively TRBD1 (5 bases). The germline V gene encodes CDR1 MNHEY and CDR2 SMNVEV (reference sequence). The V end was cut by 6 bases, the J end by 4 bases, with 12 bases between. The CDR3 is 13 residues long.